Shown below are 31 T cell receptor beta chains from a single sample sequenced in a study of blood T cell repertoires in COVID-19. TCRdb keeps only in-frame clones here, not all; method: immunoSEQ multiplex PCR. The data hold 300,000 to 350,000 clones, with around nine tenths observed a single time. The source material was peripheral blood. The receptor set was obtained from a woman aged 70-85 years with COVID-19, enrolled during active disease.

This clone has only a few counts. V usage is TRBV6-5 and J usage is TRBJ1-2, with a weak D call TRBD1 (6 bases). V was clipped by 4 bases and J by 5 bases, with 14 bases between them. The CDR3 loop spans 14 amino acids. Germline V CDR1 and CDR2: MNHEY, SVGAGI. In DNA, the CDR3 is TGTGCCAGCAGTTCTGACGGGACAAGTTATGGCTACACCTTC. As protein: CASSSDGTSYGYTF.

This chain connects TRBV2 to TRBJ1-3; TRBD1 matches at 7 bases. Germline V lookup: CDR1 SNHLY, CDR2 FYNNEI. After removal of 7 bases from V and 0 bases from J, the junction contained 12 bases not matched to a gene. This CDR3 comprises 17 residues. CDR3 coding DNA: TGTGCCAGCATCCCCTATTGGGGGGACAGCTCTGGAAACACCATATATTTT. Protein product: CASIPYWGDSSGNTIYF.

The V gene is TRBV28, the J gene TRBJ2-2; TRBD1 matches at 9 bases. The V gene end was trimmed by 2 bases and the J gene end by 6 bases; junction bases not matched to a gene: 10. This CDR3 spans 17 amino acids. CDR1 is MDHEN, CDR2 SYDVKM, per germline. In DNA, the CDR3 is TGTGCCAGCAGTTTACTTGGGACAGGGAATCGGGCCGGGGAGCTGTTTTTT. It yields the protein CASSLLGTGNRAGELFF. The entire variable domain, with the rest obtained from reference TRBV28 and TRBJ2-2, is as follows: DVKVTQSSRYLVKRTGEKVFLECVQDMDHENMFWYRQDPGLGLRLIYFSYDVKMKEKGDIPEGYSVSREKKERFSLILESASTNQTSMYLCASSLLGTGNRAGELFFGEGSRLTVL.

The chain is built from TRBV7-2 and TRBJ2-3; 7 bases are shared with TRBD2. CDR1 is SGHTA and CDR2 is FQGNSA in the germline V gene. V lost 5 bases to trimming and J lost 0 bases; unmatched junction nucleotides: 5. This CDR3 has 15 residues. Here the CDR3 reads CASSRGLTSTDTQYF. DNA of the CDR3: TGTGCCAGCAGCCGGGGACTAACTAGCACAGATACGCAGTATTTT.

This sequence joins TRBV4-2 and TRBJ2-7; 11 bases agree with TRBD2. Germline V CDR1 and CDR2: LGHNA, YNFKEQ. The ends lost 2 bases at V and 5 bases at J; junction bases unmatched: 8. The CDR3 consists of 16 residues. CDR3 bases: TGTGCCAGCAGCCAACCGGTAGCGGGGGGGCCGAACGAGCAGTACTTC. This translates into CASSQPVAGGPNEQYF.

Concerning this clone itself: Distinct nucleotide sequences in the sample also encode this CDR3. The CDR3 sequence is CASSEQNYGYTF. The CDR3, as DNA: TGTGCCAGCAGTGAGCAGAACTATGGCTACACCTTC. This chain uses TRBV25-1 with TRBJ1-2; D call uncertain. This CDR3 is 12 amino acids long. Germline V CDR1 and CDR2: MGHDK, SYGVNS. The germline V and J ends were trimmed by 3 bases and 2 bases, with 4 bases remaining between them.

This chain links TRBV29-1 with TRBJ1-2; D gene unclear. Germline values: CDR1 SQVTM, CDR2 ANQGSEA. The CDR3 contains 12 residues. Trimming took 1 base from V and 7 from J, leaving 10 bases between them. This CDR3 reads CSVEAQTGGYTF. In nucleotides, the CDR3 is TGCAGCGTTGAAGCTCAGACTGGTGGCTACACCTTC.

This rearrangement joins TRBV9 to TRBJ1-6; D ambiguous. Germline CDR1 SGDLS, CDR2 YYNGEE. There are 17 residues in the CDR3. The ends were cut back, 3 bases at V and 8 bases at J, with 21 bases in the middle. The DNA for the CDR3 is TGTGCCAGCAGCGCCGCCGCGTGGGGATGGGAGGATTCACCCCTCCACTTT. It translates to CASSAAAWGWEDSPLHF.

The gene calls are TRBV27 and TRBJ2-1; TRBD1 matches 8 bases. V lost 0 bases to trimming and J lost 5 bases; unmatched junction nucleotides: 12. Germline CDR1 is MNHEY and CDR2 is SMNVEV (reference sequence). The CDR3 is 18 residues long. CDR3 nucleotide sequence: TGTGCCAGCAGTTTATCGAGGACAGGGCCATCCTTACACAATGAGCAGTTCTTC. Protein product: CASSLSRTGPSLHNEQFF.

The rearrangement joins TRBV5-1 to TRBJ1-2; TRBD1 might be the D (5 bases). Per the germline V gene, CDR1 is SGHRS and CDR2 is YFSETQ. The CDR3 length is 14 residues. V dropped 0 bases and J dropped 7 bases, with 13 bases sitting between them. The CDR3 DNA sequence: TGCGCCAGCAGCTTGGTACAGGCCCCTTCTGGCTACACCTTC. Protein sequence: CASSLVQAPSGYTF.

The J gene is TRBJ1-1, the V gene TRBV10-3; D is unresolved. V dropped 10 bases and J dropped 1 base, with 13 bases sitting between them. Germline V gene lookup returns CDR1 ENHRY and CDR2 SYGVKD. The CDR3 extends over 13 amino acids. CDR3 sequence (DNA): TGTGCCACCCACCGGGTACCGAACACTGAAGCTTTCTTT. Encoded protein: CATHRVPNTEAFF.

The J gene is TRBJ2-2, the V gene TRBV5-1; TRBD2 agrees at 8 bases. Losses at the gene ends were 7 bases for V and 4 bases for J; bases not matched to a gene: 6. This CDR3 is built from 14 residues. In germline, CDR1 is SGHRS, CDR2 YFSETQ. The CDR3 protein is CASSGGGVTGELFF. CDR3 in DNA: TGCGCCAGCTCCGGGGGGGGCGTCACCGGGGAGCTGTTTTTT. The complete variable domain, with remaining parts taken from reference TRBV5-1 and TRBJ2-2, reads KAGVTQTPRYLIKTRGQQVTLSCSPISGHRSVSWYQQTPGQGLQFLFEYFSETQRNKGNFPGRFSGRQFSNSRSEMNVSTLELGDSALYLCASSGGGVTGELFFGEGSRLTVL.

Comment on this clone: In the same sample, other DNA sequences code for this CDR3. CDR3 amino acids: CAWNRGPGNTIYF. CDR3 DNA: TGTGCCTGGAACAGGGGGCCTGGAAACACCATATATTTT. The chain employs TRBV30 and TRBJ1-3, with 9 bases aligning to TRBD1. This CDR3 has 13 residues. CDR1 is GTSNPN and CDR2 is SVGIG in the germline V gene (reference sequence). Trimming cost V 4 bases and J 2 bases; bases outside gene matches: 0. Using reference TRBV30 and TRBJ1-3 for the parts outside the CDR3, the full variable domain is SQTIHQWPATLVQPVGSPLSLECTVEGTSNPNLYWYRQAAGRGLQLLFYSVGIGQISSEVPQNLSASRPQDRQFILSSKKLLLSDSGFYLCAWNRGPGNTIYFGEGSWLTVV.

The chain recombines TRBV3-1 (or the pseudogene TRBV3-2) with TRBJ1-3, with D unclear. Looked up from germline, CDR1 is LGHDT and CDR2 is YNNKEL (reference sequence). Trimming took off 6 bases at V and 0 bases at J, with 15 bases between the two ends. There are 16 residues in the CDR3. CDR3 bases: TGTGCCAGCAGTCCCGTCGGACTTTCCTCTGGAAACACCATATATTTT. Translation: CASSPVGLSSGNTIYF.

This clone was observed a few times. The chain couples TRBV5-6 to TRBJ2-3, with 7 bases lining up with TRBD1. CDR1 and CDR2 (germline): SGHDT, YYEEEE. The CDR3 length is 15 residues. V trimming: 4 bases; J trimming: 2 bases; junction bases outside the gene matches: 7. CDR3 region: CASSPWDRATDTQYF. CDR3 bases: TGTGCCAGCAGCCCCTGGGACAGAGCCACAGATACGCAGTATTTT.

V is TRBV2 and J is TRBJ2-7; possible D gene TRBD2, 6 bases. The CDR3 is 13 amino acids. V was shortened by 6 bases and J by 6 bases, with 15 bases between the two germline ends. CDR1 and CDR2 (germline): SNHLY, FYNNEI. DNA of the CDR3: TGTGCCAGCAGGGCGGAGACTAGGGGCGAGCAGTACTTC. Translation: CASRAETRGEQYF.

The chain links TRBV3-1 (or the pseudogene TRBV3-2) to TRBJ1-1, with 7 bases fitting TRBD1. J lost 10 bases, V lost 2 bases, and 4 bases had no gene match. This CDR3 is built from 12 residues. From germline, CDR1 is LGHDT and CDR2 YNNKEL (reference sequence). CDR3 protein: CASSQPDRPAFF. DNA of the CDR3: TGTGCCAGCAGCCAACCGGACAGGCCAGCTTTCTTT.

The chain couples TRBV30 to TRBJ1-2; 7 bases align to TRBD1. J lost 3 bases, V lost 5 bases, and 6 bases had no gene match. This CDR3 has 13 residues. Germline assignment: CDR1 GTSNPN and CDR2 SVGIG (reference sequence). Here the CDR3 reads CAWVHRGYYGYTF. The CDR3 bases are TGTGCCTGGGTCCACAGGGGCTACTATGGCTACACCTTC.

J is TRBJ1-2 and V is TRBV29-1; 10 bases fit TRBD1. The CDR3 covers 16 residues. CDR1 is SQVTM and CDR2 is ANQGSEA in the germline V gene. The V and J ends lost 1 base and 6 bases, in that order; junction bases with no gene match: 11. The CDR3 coding sequence is TGCAGCGTTGAAGGATACGCCGGGACAGGGGTTGATGGCTACACCTTC. Translation gives CSVEGYAGTGVDGYTF.

CDR3: CASSSSLGHQETQYF. CDR3 nucleotides: TGTGCCAGCTCCTCCTCCCTCGGTCACCAAGAGACCCAGTACTTC. The rearrangement joins TRBV18 to TRBJ2-5; D is uncertain. V was cut by 6 bases and J by 0 bases, with 14 bases left in between. The CDR3 covers 15 residues. Germline values: CDR1 KGHSH, CDR2 LQKENI.

This clone showed up just once. The gene calls are TRBV7-2 and TRBJ1-1; D gene ambiguous. CDR3 length: 14 residues. Trimming left V 7 bases short and J 1 base short, with 13 bases between. Germline V lookup: CDR1 SGHTA, CDR2 FQGNSA. The CDR3 sequence: CASTLLTANTEAFF. Here the CDR3 DNA reads TGTGCCAGCACCCTTCTCACAGCGAACACTGAAGCTTTCTTT.

The chain has TRBV18 and TRBJ1-4; unclear D gene. The germline V and J ends were trimmed by 0 bases and 3 bases, with 11 bases remaining between them. The CDR3 totals 16 residues. Germline CDR1 is KGHSH and CDR2 is LQKENI. Here the CDR3 reads CASSPPIQEPNEKLFF. The CDR3 bases are TGTGCCAGCTCACCACCGATTCAGGAACCTAATGAAAAACTGTTTTTT.

The genes are TRBV19 and TRBJ1-1; 8 positions agree with TRBD1. The CDR3 is 15 residues long. CDR1 is LNHDA and CDR2 is SQIVND in the germline V gene (reference sequence). After removal of 3 bases from V and 5 bases from J, the junction contained 8 bases not matched to a gene. The CDR3 sequence: CASSMKRTGRTEAFF. CDR3 in DNA: TGTGCCAGTAGTATGAAAAGGACAGGGAGGACTGAAGCTTTCTTT.

The genes are TRBV11-2 and TRBJ1-1; D remains unclear. The germline V gene has CDR1 SGHAT and CDR2 FQNNGV. The CDR3 consists of 11 residues. V lost 5 bases, J lost 6 bases, and 7 bases lay in between. The CDR3 DNA reads as TGTGCCAGCAGCGCACAGTCTGAAGCTTTCTTT. Encoded protein: CASSAQSEAFF.

This sequence joins TRBV29-1 and TRBJ1-1; no clear D gene. This CDR3 is built from 11 residues. V was cut by 6 bases and J by 3 bases, with 8 bases left in between. Germline-derived CDR1 and CDR2 are SQVTM and ANQGSEA. CDR3 protein: CSVNGDTEAFF. CDR3 bases: TGCAGCGTCAACGGGGACACTGAAGCTTTCTTT.

The chain couples TRBV9 to TRBJ2-7; D is unresolved. The CDR3 is made up of 13 amino acids. Deletions cut 0 bases from V and 5 bases from J, with 9 bases between. Germline V gene lookup returns CDR1 SGDLS and CDR2 YYNGEE. CDR3: CASSVDYRDEQYF. In DNA form, the CDR3 reads TGTGCCAGCAGCGTAGATTACCGAGACGAGCAGTACTTC.

A word on this clone: Other DNA sequences of this sample code for an identical CDR3. The rearrangement uses TRBV6-5 and TRBJ2-5; D not certain. This CDR3 contains 12 residues. Trimming stripped 0 bases from V and 5 bases from J, with 4 bases between. Per germline, CDR1 MNHEY and CDR2 SVGAGI. The CDR3 loop reads CASSYSRETQYF. DNA for the CDR3: TGTGCCAGCAGTTACTCGCGGGAGACCCAGTACTTC.

This clone was seen a few times. J is TRBJ1-6 and V is TRBV28; 7 bases are a match to TRBD1. V lost 8 bases to trimming and J lost 7 bases; unmatched junction nucleotides: 8. This CDR3 region has 14 residues. CDR1 and CDR2 from the germline V gene are MDHEN and SYDVKM. CDR3 amino acids: CASGVDRVNSPLHF. CDR3 sequence (DNA): TGTGCCAGCGGCGTAGACAGGGTGAATTCACCCCTCCACTTT.

This clone occurred many times. This specimen includes other DNA sequences encoding the same CDR3. The gene calls are TRBV7-2 and TRBJ1-5; 7 positions agree with TRBD1. The junction had 0 bases not matched to a gene; V was cut back by 3 bases and J by 4 bases. CDR3 length: 13 amino acids. The germline gives CDR1 SGHTA, CDR2 FQGNSA. CDR3 amino acids: CASSLTGNQPQHF. The CDR3 DNA reads as TGTGCCAGCAGCTTGACAGGGAATCAGCCCCAGCATTTT.

The rearrangement joins TRBV9 to TRBJ2-3; 8 nucleotides agree with TRBD1. Germline loops: CDR1 SGDLS, CDR2 YYNGEE. The CDR3 length is 17 residues. The trim removed 0 bases at V and 3 bases at J, leaving 9 bases unmatched. The CDR3 sequence is CASSVAGGWDRTDTQYF. The CDR3, as DNA: TGTGCCAGCAGCGTAGCTGGAGGGTGGGACAGGACAGATACGCAGTATTTT. Full variable domain (outside the CDR3, taken from reference TRBV9 and TRBJ2-3): DSGVTQTPKHLITATGQRVTLRCSPRSGDLSVYWYQQSLDQGLQFLIQYYNGEERAKGNILERFSAQQFPDLHSELNLSSLELGDSALYFCASSVAGGWDRTDTQYFGPGTRLTVL.

This chain joins TRBV5-8 and TRBJ1-1; TRBD1 agrees at 7 bases. This CDR3 has 15 residues. Germline lookup yields CDR1 SGHTS and CDR2 YDEGEE. The V gene end was trimmed by 6 bases and the J gene end by 0 bases; junction bases not matched to a gene: 8. The CDR3 loop reads CASNPPGTVNTEAFF. The CDR3, as DNA: TGTGCCAGCAACCCCCCCGGGACAGTGAACACTGAAGCTTTCTTT.